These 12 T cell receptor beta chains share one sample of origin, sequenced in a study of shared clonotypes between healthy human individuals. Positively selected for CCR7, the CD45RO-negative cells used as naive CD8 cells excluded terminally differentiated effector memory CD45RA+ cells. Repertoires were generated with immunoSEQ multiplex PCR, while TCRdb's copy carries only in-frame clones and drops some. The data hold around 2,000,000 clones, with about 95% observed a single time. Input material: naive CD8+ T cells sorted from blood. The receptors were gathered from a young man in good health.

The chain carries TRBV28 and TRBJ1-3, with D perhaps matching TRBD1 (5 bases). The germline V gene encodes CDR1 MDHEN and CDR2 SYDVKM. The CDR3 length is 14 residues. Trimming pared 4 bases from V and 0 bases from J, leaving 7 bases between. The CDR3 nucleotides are TGTGCCAGCAGTTACAGGCCCTCTGGAAACACCATATATTTT. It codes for CASSYRPSGNTIYF.

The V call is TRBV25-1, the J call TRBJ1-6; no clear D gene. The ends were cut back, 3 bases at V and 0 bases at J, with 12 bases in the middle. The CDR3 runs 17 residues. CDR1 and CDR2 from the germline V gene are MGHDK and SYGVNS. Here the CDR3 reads CASSDRQGSSYNSPLHF. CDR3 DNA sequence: TGTGCCAGCAGTGACCGACAAGGGAGCTCCTATAATTCACCCCTCCACTTT.

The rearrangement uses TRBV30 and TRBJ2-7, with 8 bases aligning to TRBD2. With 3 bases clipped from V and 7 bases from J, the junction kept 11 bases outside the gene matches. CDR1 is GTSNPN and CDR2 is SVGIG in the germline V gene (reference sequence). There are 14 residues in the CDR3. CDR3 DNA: TGTGCCTGGAGCCCGACGGGAGGGTTGGAGGAGCAGTACTTC. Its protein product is CAWSPTGGLEEQYF.

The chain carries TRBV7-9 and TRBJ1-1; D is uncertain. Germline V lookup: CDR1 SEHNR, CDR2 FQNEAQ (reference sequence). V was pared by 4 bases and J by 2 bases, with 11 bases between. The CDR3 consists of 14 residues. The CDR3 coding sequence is TGTGCCAGCAGCTCCACCTTACCAAACACTGAAGCTTTCTTT. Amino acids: CASSSTLPNTEAFF.

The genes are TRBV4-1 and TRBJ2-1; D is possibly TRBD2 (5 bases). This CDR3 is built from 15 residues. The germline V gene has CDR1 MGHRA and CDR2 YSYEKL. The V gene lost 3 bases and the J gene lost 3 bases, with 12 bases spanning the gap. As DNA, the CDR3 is TGCGCCAGCAGCCAGGTCGGGGATCACTACAATGAGCAGTTCTTC. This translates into CASSQVGDHYNEQFF.

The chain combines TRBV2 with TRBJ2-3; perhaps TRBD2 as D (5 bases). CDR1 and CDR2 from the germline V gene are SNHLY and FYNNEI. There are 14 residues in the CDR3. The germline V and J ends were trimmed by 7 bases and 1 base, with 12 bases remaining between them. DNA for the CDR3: TGTGCCAGCAACCCAAGGGAGCGCACAGATACGCAGTATTTT. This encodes CASNPRERTDTQYF.

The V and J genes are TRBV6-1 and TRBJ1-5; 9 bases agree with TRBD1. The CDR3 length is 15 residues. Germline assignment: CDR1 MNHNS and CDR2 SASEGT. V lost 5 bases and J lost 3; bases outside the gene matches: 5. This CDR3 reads CASSLRQGDNQPQHF. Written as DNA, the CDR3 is TGTGCCAGCAGTCTAAGACAGGGGGACAATCAGCCCCAGCATTTT.

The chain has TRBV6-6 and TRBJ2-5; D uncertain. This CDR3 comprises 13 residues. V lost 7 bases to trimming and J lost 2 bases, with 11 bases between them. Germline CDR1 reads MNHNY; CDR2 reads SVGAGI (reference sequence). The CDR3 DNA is TGTGCCAGCAATTTAGCACAGCAAGAGACCCAGTACTTC. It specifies CASNLAQQETQYF.

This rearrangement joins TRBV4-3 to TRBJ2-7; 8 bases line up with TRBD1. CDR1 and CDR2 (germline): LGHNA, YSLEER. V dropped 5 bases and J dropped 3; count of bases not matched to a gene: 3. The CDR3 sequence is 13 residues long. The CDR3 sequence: CASSSGTGYEQYF. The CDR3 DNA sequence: TGCGCCAGCAGCTCGGGGACAGGCTACGAGCAGTACTTC.

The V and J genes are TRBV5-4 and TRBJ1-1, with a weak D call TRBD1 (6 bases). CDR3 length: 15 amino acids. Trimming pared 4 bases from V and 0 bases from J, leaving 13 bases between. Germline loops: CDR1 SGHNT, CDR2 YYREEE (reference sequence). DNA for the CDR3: TGTGCCAGCAGCGAATCGGACAGAATGAACACTGAAGCTTTCTTT. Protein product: CASSESDRMNTEAFF.

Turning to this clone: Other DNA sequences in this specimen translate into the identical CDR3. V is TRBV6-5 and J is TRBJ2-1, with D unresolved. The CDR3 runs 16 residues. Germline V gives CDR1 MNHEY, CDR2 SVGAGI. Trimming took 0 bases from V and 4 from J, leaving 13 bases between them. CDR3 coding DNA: TGTGCCAGCAGTTACTCGCTTGGTTCCGTTTACAATGAGCAGTTCTTC. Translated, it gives CASSYSLGSVYNEQFF.

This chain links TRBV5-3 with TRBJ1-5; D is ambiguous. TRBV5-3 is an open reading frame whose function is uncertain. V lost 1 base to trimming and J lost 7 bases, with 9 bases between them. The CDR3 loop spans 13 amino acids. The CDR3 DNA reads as TGTGCCAGAAGCTTGAGGGTATTCCAGCCCCAGCATTTT. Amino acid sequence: CARSLRVFQPQHF.